The entry below gives a single T cell receptor (beta chain) sequence along with its context. What it recognizes is unknown. Primers for the PCR totalled 60 Vbeta and 13 Jbeta. Profiled with immunoSEQ multiplex PCR; TCRdb holds only in-frame clones, not every one. The sample lists 120,000 or so clones, around 80% occurring once. This sample is drawn from a study of cytomegalovirus exposure and HLA in healthy donors. Findings of the study overall: As was reported, the classifier diagnosed cytomegalovirus status with high specificity and sensitivity.

From germline, CDR1 is SGHAT and CDR2 FQNNGV. The J segment lost 3 bases and the V segment lost 0 bases, leaving 7 bases of the junction unmatched. This CDR3 has 18 amino acids. Sequenced material: PBMCs. The source is a female donor in good health and CMV-seronegative. The chain carries TRBV11-2 and TRBJ2-3, with TRBD2 matching 12 bases. The CDR3 loop reads CASSLDHWTSGATDTQYF. Here the CDR3 DNA reads TGTGCCAGCAGCTTAGATCACTGGACTAGCGGGGCGACAGATACGCAGTATTTT.